This T cell receptor beta chain stems from a study of a mutant IDH1 vaccine in newly diagnosed glioma. Overall study: Eight vaccine injections were given to patients in weeks 1, 3, 5, 7, 11, 15, 19 and 23. With temozolomide cycles, or 4-6 weeks after radiotherapy alone, vaccination was started. Antecedent treatment encompassed radiotherapy, temozolomide, or their combination; the majority received both. Study-wide points: It was about 94% of patients that developed vaccine-induced immune responses.

Data came from immunoSEQ multiplex PCR; TCRdb stores just in-frame clones and leaves some out. Altogether tens of thousands of clones are present, over 75% being singletons, with the ten largest covering 13%. The CDR3 runs to 15 residues. Germline CDR1 reads KGHSH; CDR2 reads LQKENI. With V trimmed by 4 bases and J by 3 bases, 6 bases remained unmatched. The time point is: week 23, last vaccination. Every vaccine dose comprised 300 ug of mutant IDH1 20-mer peptide plus topical imiquimod. This clone is a singleton in its sample. Its target is unknown. The sequencing here drew on PBMCs, taken from a glioma patient whose treatment included an IDH1 peptide vaccine. The source of this sequence is a man younger than 35 with glioma. The chain combines TRBV18 with TRBJ2-1; 7 bases agree with TRBD1. DNA for the CDR3: TGTGCCAGCTCACTCATAAGACAGGGCTACAATGAGCAGTTCTTC. It specifies CASSLIRQGYNEQFF.